The 5 T cell receptor beta chains below were found in one sample sequenced in a study of Ad26.COV2.S vaccination and SARS-CoV-2 variants. The assay was immunoSEQ multiplex PCR, and TCRdb's table has in-frame clones only and misses some. Of about 250,000 clones in the sample, roughly 86% were seen once. Treatment meaning: around 19 received Ad26.COV2.S at low or high dose, single or two shots; roughly 5 received placebo; per-sample allocation not given. Sampling occurred on day 63 after the first vaccine or placebo injection. The source material was peripheral blood, sampled in a trial of Ad26.COV2.S vaccine versus placebo. The receptors stem from a person aged 18 to 59 who received the Ad26.COV2.S COVID-19 vaccine or a placebo.

The sample holds one count of this clone. The genes are TRBV18 and TRBJ1-2; TRBD1 agrees at 10 bases. J lost 8 bases, V lost 3 bases, and 3 bases had no gene match. Looked up from germline, CDR1 is KGHSH and CDR2 is LQKENI. The CDR3 consists of 13 residues. The CDR3 is CASSPDRGQGYTF. The CDR3, as DNA: TGTGCCAGCTCACCCGACAGGGGGCAAGGCTACACCTTC.

This sequence joins TRBV7-9 and TRBJ1-5; a weak D match, TRBD1 (5 bases). Germline V gene lookup returns CDR1 SEHNR and CDR2 FQNEAQ (reference sequence). V was trimmed by 2 bases and J by 6 bases, leaving 5 bases between them. The CDR3 runs 12 residues. CDR3 sequence reads: CASSLQGQPQHF. CDR3 coding DNA: TGTGCCAGCAGCTTACAGGGTCAGCCCCAGCATTTT.

The chain is built from TRBV27 and TRBJ1-2, with D maybe TRBD1 (6 bases). This CDR3 contains 15 residues. V was shortened by 0 bases and J by 8 bases, with 16 bases between the two germline ends. CDR1 and CDR2 (germline): MNHEY, SMNVEV (reference sequence). The CDR3 sequence is CASSLSWPGDRGYTF. Here the CDR3 DNA reads TGTGCCAGCAGTTTATCTTGGCCAGGGGACCGGGGCTACACCTTC.

This clone was detected a few times. This chain joins TRBV24-1 and TRBJ2-2; D may be TRBD2 (5 bases). The CDR3 consists of 15 residues. Germline loops: CDR1 KGHDR, CDR2 SFDVKD. Trimming took 6 bases from V and 4 from J, leaving 14 bases between them. The CDR3: CATSSSQAGTGELFF. CDR3 DNA: TGTGCCACCAGTTCGTCCCAGGCGGGCACCGGGGAGCTGTTTTTT.

The gene calls are TRBV27 and TRBJ1-2; D is uncertain. The CDR3 is 14 amino acids. CDR1 is MNHEY, CDR2 SMNVEV, per germline (reference sequence). Trimming shortened V by 1 base and J by 7 bases, and 13 bases separated the two germline ends. DNA of the CDR3: TGTGCCAGCAGTTTATTTCCTATATCGGTTGGCTACACCTTC. Translated: CASSLFPISVGYTF.